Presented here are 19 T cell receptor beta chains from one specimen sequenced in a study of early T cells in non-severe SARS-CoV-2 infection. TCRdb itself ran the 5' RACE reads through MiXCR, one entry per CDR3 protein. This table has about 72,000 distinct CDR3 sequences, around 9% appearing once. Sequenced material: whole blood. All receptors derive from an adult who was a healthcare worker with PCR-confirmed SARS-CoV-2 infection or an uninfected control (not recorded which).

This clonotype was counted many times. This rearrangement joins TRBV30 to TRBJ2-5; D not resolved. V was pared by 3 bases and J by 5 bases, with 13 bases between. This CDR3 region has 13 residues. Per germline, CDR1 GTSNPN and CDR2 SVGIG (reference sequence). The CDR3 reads CAWRSSGPETQYF. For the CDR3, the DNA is TGTGCCTGGAGGTCTTCGGGCCCTGAGACCCAGTACTTC.

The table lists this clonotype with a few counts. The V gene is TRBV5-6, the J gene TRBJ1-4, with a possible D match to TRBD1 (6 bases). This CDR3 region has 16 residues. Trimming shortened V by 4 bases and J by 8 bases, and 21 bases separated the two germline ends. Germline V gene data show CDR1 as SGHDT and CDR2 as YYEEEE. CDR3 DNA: TGTGCCAGCAGCAGAACTGGACAGTTTGCGGGAGAAAAACTGTTTTTT. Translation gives CASSRTGQFAGEKLFF.

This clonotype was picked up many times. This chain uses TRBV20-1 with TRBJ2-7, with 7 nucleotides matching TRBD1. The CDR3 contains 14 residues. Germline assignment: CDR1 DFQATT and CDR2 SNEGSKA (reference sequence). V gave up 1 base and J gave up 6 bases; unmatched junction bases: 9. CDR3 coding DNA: TGCAGTGCTAGAGTAAAGGTAGGACAGGCCGAGCAGTACTTC. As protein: CSARVKVGQAEQYF.

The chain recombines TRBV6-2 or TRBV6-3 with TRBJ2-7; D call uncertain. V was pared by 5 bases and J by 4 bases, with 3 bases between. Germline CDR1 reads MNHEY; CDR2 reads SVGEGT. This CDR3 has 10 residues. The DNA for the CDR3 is TGTGCCAGCAGTGGGTACGAGCAGTACTTC. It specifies CASSGYEQYF.

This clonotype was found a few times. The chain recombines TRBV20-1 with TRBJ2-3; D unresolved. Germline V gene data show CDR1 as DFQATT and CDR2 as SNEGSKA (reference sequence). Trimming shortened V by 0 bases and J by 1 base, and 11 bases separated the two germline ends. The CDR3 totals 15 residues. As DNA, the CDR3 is TGCAGTGCTAGAGATGTCGGGCAAGGCACAGATACGCAGTATTTT. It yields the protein CSARDVGQGTDTQYF.

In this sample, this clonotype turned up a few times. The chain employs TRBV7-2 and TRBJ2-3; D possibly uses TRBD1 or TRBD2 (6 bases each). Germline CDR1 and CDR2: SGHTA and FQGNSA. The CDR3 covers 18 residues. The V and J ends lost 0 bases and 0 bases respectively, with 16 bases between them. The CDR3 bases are TGTGCCAGCAGCTTAGCTACAGGGACTGGCTCTAGCACAGATACGCAGTATTTT. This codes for CASSLATGTGSSTDTQYF.

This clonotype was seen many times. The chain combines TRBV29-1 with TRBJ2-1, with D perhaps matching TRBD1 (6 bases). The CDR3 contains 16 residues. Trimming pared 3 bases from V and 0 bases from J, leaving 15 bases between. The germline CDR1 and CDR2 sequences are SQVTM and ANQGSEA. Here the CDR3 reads CSVEPPDSLSYNEQFF. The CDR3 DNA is TGCAGCGTTGAGCCCCCGGACAGTCTCTCCTACAATGAGCAGTTCTTC.

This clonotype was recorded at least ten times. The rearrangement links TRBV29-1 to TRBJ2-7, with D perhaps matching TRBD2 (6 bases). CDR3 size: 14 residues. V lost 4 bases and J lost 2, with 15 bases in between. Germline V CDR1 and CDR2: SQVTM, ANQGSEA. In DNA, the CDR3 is TGCAGCGTTGTGGTGGTAGCGGCTACCTACGAGCAGTACTTC. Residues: CSVVVVAATYEQYF.

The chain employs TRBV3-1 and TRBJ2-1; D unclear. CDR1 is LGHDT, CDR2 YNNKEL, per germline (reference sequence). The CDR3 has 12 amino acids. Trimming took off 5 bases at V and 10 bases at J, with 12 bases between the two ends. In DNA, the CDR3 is TGTGCCAGCAGCACTCTAAATTCCGAGCAGTTCTTC. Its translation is CASSTLNSEQFF.

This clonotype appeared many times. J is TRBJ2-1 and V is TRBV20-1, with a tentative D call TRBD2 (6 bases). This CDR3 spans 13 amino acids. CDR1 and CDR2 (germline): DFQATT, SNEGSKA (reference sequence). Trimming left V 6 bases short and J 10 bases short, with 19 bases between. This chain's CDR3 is CSAEPGRGGEQFF. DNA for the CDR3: TGCAGTGCCGAGCCGGGGCGGGGAGGAGAGCAGTTCTTC.

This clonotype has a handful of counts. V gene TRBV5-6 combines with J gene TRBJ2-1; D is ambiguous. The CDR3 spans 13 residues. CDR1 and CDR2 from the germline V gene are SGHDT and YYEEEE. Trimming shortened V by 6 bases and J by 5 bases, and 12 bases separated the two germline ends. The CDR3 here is CASTGGPNNEQFF. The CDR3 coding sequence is TGTGCCAGCACTGGCGGACCTAACAATGAGCAGTTCTTC. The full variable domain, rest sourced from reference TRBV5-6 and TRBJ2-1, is DAGVTQSPTHLIKTRGQQVTLRCSPKSGHDTVSWYQQALGQGPQFIFQYYEEEERQRGNFPDRFSGHQFPNYSSELNVNALLLGDSALYLCASTGGPNNEQFFGPGTRLTVL.

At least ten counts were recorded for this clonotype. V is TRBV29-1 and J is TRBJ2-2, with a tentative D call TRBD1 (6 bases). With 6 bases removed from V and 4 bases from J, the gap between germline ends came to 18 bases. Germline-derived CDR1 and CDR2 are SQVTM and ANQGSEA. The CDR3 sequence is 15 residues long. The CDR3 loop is CSVGRDGGATGELFF. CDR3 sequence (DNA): TGCAGCGTGGGAAGGGATGGGGGCGCCACCGGGGAGCTGTTTTTT.

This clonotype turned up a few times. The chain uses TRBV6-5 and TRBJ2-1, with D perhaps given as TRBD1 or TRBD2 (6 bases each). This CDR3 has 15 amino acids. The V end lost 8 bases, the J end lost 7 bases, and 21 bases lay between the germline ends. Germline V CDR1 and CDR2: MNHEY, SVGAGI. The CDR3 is CASSRGDGRGNEQFF. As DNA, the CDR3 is TGTGCCAGCTCTAGGGGGGACGGCCGTGGGAATGAGCAGTTCTTC.

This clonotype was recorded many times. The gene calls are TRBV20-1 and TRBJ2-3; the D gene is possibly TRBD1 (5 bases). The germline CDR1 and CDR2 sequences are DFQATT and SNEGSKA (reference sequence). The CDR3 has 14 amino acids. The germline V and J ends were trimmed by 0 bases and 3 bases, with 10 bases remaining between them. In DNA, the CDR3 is TGCAGTGCTAGAGATCACAAGGGGACAGATACGCAGTATTTT. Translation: CSARDHKGTDTQYF.

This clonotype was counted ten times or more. The CDR3 here is CASSLAVWGVENTEAFF. The DNA of the CDR3 is TGTGCCAGCAGCTTAGCGGTATGGGGCGTCGAGAACACTGAAGCTTTCTTT. This chain uses TRBV7-9 with TRBJ1-1; TRBD1 might be the D (5 bases). The CDR3 has 17 residues. V dropped 0 bases and J dropped 1 base, with 15 bases sitting between them. CDR1 and CDR2 (germline): SEHNR, FQNEAQ (reference sequence). The whole variable domain, filled in from reference TRBV7-9 and TRBJ1-1, reads DTGVSQNPRHKITKRGQNVTFRCDPISEHNRLYWYRQTLGQGPEFLTYFQNEAQLEKSRLLSDRFSAERPKGSFSTLEIQRTEQGDSAMYLCASSLAVWGVENTEAFFGQGTRLTVV.

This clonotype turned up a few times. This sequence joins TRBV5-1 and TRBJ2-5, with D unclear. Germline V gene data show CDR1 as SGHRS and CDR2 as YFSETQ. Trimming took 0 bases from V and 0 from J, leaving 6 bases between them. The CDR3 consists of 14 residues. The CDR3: CASSLGNHQETQYF. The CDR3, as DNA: TGCGCCAGCAGCTTGGGGAATCACCAAGAGACCCAGTACTTC.

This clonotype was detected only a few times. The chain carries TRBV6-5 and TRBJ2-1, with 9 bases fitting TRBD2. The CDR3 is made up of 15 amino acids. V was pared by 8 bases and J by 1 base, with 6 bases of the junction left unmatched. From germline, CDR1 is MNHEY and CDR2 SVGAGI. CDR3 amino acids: CASSLAGESYNEQFF. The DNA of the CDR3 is TGTGCCAGCTCCTTAGCGGGAGAATCCTACAATGAGCAGTTCTTC.

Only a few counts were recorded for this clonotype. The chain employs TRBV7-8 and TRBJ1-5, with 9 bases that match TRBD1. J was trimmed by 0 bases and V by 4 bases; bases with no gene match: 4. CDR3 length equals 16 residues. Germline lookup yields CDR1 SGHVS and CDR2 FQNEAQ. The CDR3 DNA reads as TGTGCCAGCAGCTCAGGACAGGGGAATAGCAATCAGCCCCAGCATTTT. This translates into CASSSGQGNSNQPQHF.

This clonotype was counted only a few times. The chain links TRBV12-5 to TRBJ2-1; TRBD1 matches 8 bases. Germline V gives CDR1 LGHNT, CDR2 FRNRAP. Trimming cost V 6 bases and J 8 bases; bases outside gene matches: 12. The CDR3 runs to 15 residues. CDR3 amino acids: CASGRDSSGGHEQFF. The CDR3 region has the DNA TGTGCTAGTGGCCGCGACTCCTCAGGGGGCCATGAGCAGTTCTTC.